Described below is a single T cell receptor (beta chain) sequence and its context. The data were produced by immunoSEQ multiplex PCR, yet TCRdb's version contains in-frame clones alone and is incomplete. The table lists almost 300,000 clones, roughly 86% of them singletons. This sample is drawn from a study of blood T cell repertoires in COVID-19. The V and J ends lost 4 bases and 0 bases respectively, with 9 bases between them. The CDR3 length is 15 residues. CDR1 is SGHTA and CDR2 is FQGNSA in the germline V gene. The genes are TRBV7-2 and TRBJ1-4; D ambiguous. The clonotype comes from a woman between 25 and 40 years old with COVID-19, enrolled during active disease. Material for sequencing was peripheral blood. CDR3 in amino acids: CASSSWTATNEKLFF. In DNA, the CDR3 is TGTGCCAGCAGCTCATGGACTGCAACTAATGAAAAACTGTTTTTT.